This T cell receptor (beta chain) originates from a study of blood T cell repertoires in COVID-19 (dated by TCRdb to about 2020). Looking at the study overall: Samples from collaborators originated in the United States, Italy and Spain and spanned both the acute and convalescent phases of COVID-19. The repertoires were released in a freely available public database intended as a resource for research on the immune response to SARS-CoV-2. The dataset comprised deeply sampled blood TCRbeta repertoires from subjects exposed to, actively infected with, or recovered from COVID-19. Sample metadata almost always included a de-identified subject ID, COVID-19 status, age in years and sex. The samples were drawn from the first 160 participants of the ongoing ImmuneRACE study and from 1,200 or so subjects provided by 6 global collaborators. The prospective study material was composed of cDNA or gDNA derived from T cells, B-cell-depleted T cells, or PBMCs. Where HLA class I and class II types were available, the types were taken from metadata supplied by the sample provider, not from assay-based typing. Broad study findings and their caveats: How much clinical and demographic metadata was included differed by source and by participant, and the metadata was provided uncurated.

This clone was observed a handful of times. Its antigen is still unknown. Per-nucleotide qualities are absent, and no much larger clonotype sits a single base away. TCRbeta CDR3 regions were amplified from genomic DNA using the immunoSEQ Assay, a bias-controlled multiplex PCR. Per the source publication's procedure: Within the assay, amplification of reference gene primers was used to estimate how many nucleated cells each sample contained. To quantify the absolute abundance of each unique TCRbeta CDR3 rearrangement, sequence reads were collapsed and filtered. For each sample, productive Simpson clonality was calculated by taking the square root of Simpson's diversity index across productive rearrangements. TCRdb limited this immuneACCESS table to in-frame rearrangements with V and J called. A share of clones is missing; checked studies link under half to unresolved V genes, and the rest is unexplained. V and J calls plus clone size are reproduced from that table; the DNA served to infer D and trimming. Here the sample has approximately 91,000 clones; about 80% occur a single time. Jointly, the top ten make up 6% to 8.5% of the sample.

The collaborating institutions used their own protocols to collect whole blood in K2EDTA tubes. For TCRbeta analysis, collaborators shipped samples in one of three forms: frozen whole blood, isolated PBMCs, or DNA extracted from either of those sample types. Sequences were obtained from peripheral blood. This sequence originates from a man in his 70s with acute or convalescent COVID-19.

The nucleotide sequence reads TGTGCCAGCAGCATCGACCCCCGGACAGGGCAAGGCTACACCTTC. The encoded protein is CASSIDPRTGQGYTF. The V and J segments used are TRBV7-2 and TRBJ1-2, with TRBD1 matching 8 junction bases. Trimming leaves V shorter by 5 bases and J shorter by 8 bases, with the junction holding 13 bases beyond the gene matches. The CDR3 runs 15 residues from the cysteine to the phenylalanine. The entry retains the CDR3 DNA only, 45 bases that are in frame from base 1. CDR1 SGHTA and CDR2 FQGNSA are derived from the germline V gene.